This T cell receptor beta chain was identified in a study of blood T cell repertoires in COVID-19. Study context: The origin of the acute and convalescent COVID-19 samples was the United States, Italy and Spain. PBMCs, B-cell-depleted T cells, or T cells provided the cDNA or gDNA that made up the material.

The CDR3 loop spans 14 amino acids. Germline V gene lookup returns CDR1 MDHEN and CDR2 SYDVKM. V lost 3 bases and J lost 11, with 14 bases in between. Original handling: It was from reference gene primer amplification that nucleated cell counts were estimated. The repertoire was sequenced with immunoSEQ multiplex PCR; TCRdb's copy has only in-frame clones and lacks some. Clone size and the V and J calls come from that table; the DNA yielded D and trimming. The sample has nearly 200,000 clones, around nine tenths seen once. The origin of this receptor is a woman aged 40 to 50 who had recovered from COVID-19. The chain joins TRBV28 to TRBJ1-6; D is perhaps TRBD1 (5 bases). The sample taken for sequencing was peripheral blood. The CDR3 region is CASSLTGGLAPLHF. For the CDR3, the DNA is TGTGCCAGCAGTTTGACGGGGGGGTTAGCACCCCTCCACTTT.